Following are 10 T cell receptor beta chains from one sample sequenced in a study of blood T cell repertoires in COVID-19. Repertoires were generated with immunoSEQ multiplex PCR, while TCRdb's copy carries only in-frame clones and drops some. In the table there are tens of thousands of clones, approximately 88% of which are singletons. Sequenced material: peripheral blood. These receptors originate from a man aged 45-60 years with active COVID-19.

The chain has TRBV19 and TRBJ2-3; the match to TRBD1 covers 8 bases. The CDR3 totals 14 residues. In germline, CDR1 is LNHDA, CDR2 SQIVND (reference sequence). Germline trimming cut 5 bases from V and 1 base from J; bases unmatched to any gene: 2. CDR3 bases: TGTGCCAGTAGTTTGGACAGGGGCACAGATACGCAGTATTTT. This sequence encodes CASSLDRGTDTQYF.

This chain connects TRBV29-1 to TRBJ2-5, with 13 bases aligning to TRBD2. The CDR3 loop spans 14 amino acids. J lost 5 bases, V lost 7 bases, and 7 bases had no gene match. CDR1 is SQVTM, CDR2 ANQGSEA, per germline. The CDR3 sequence is CSGGTSGMSETQYF. The CDR3 coding sequence is TGCAGCGGGGGGACTAGCGGGATGTCGGAGACCCAGTACTTC. The whole variable domain, filled in from reference TRBV29-1 and TRBJ2-5, reads SAVISQKPSRDICQRGTSLTIQCQVDSQVTMMFWYRQQPGQSLTLIATANQGSEATYESGFVIDKFPISRPNLTFSTLTVSNMSPEDSSIYLCSGGTSGMSETQYFGPGTRLLVL.

The chain joins TRBV7-2 to TRBJ1-5; 7 bases match TRBD1. The CDR3 totals 16 residues. Germline V gene data show CDR1 as SGHTA and CDR2 as FQGNSA. The V and J ends lost 5 bases and 0 bases, in that order; junction bases with no gene match: 7. The CDR3 region has the DNA TGTGCCAGCAGCCCACGCGGACAGGATAGCAATCAGCCCCAGCATTTT. It yields the protein CASSPRGQDSNQPQHF.

The CDR3 protein is CASSEAGGGSYEQYF. CDR3 sequence (DNA): TGTGCCAGCAGTGAAGCAGGGGGGGGCAGCTACGAGCAGTACTTC. This chain joins TRBV6-1 and TRBJ2-7, with D possibly matching TRBD2 (7 bases). Germline CDR1 is MNHNS and CDR2 is SASEGT. Trimming cost V 0 bases and J 3 bases, with 12 bases left between them. CDR3 size: 15 residues.

CDR3 region: CASSYPGGGETQYF. CDR3 nucleotides: TGTGCCAGCAGTTACCCAGGGGGCGGGGAGACCCAGTACTTC. The genes are TRBV6-5 and TRBJ2-5; 8 bases line up with TRBD1. Germline CDR1 and CDR2: MNHEY and SVGAGI. The CDR3 runs 14 residues. The J segment lost 5 bases and the V segment lost 2 bases, leaving 4 bases of the junction unmatched.

This rearrangement joins TRBV11-2 to TRBJ1-2; D unclear. Germline V gene sequence: CDR1 SGHAT, CDR2 FQNNGV. The V gene lost 0 bases and the J gene lost 5 bases, with 7 bases spanning the gap. This CDR3 region has 13 residues. CDR3 nucleotides: TGTGCCAGCAGCTTAGATATTCAGTATGGCTACACCTTC. Protein product: CASSLDIQYGYTF. Combining the CDR3 with reference TRBV11-2 and TRBJ1-2 gives the whole variable domain EAGVAQSPRYKIIEKRQSVAFWCNPISGHATLYWYQQILGQGPKLLIQFQNNGVVDDSQLPKDRFSAERLKGVDSTLKIQPAKLEDSAVYLCASSLDIQYGYTFGSGTRLTVV.

The chain combines TRBV5-4 with TRBJ2-7; no firm D call. The CDR3 runs 13 residues. The germline V gene encodes CDR1 SGHNT and CDR2 YYREEE (reference sequence). The germline V and J ends were trimmed by 0 bases and 3 bases, with 7 bases remaining between them. The CDR3 nucleotides are TGTGCCAGCAGCTTGGAGCCCGGCTACGAGCAGTACTTC. Its protein product is CASSLEPGYEQYF.

The CDR3 sequence is CATNSGTVVNEQFF. The CDR3 bases are TGTGCCACAAATTCCGGGACAGTCGTCAATGAGCAGTTCTTC. This chain connects TRBV7-2 to TRBJ2-1; TRBD1 matches at 7 bases. Looked up from germline, CDR1 is SGHTA and CDR2 is FQGNSA. The CDR3 has 14 amino acids. J was trimmed by 6 bases and V by 10 bases; bases with no gene match: 12.

The chain joins TRBV7-2 to TRBJ2-1; unclear D gene. This CDR3 contains 16 residues. Germline CDR1 is SGHTA and CDR2 is FQGNSA. The V and J ends lost 5 bases and 0 bases respectively, with 14 bases between them. DNA of the CDR3: TGTGCCAGCAGCCCAACCTCGCGAAGCTCCTACAATGAGCAGTTCTTC. It yields the protein CASSPTSRSSYNEQFF.

In its sample, this clone was seen once. This chain joins TRBV18 and TRBJ1-1; 7 bases match TRBD1. CDR1 and CDR2 (germline): KGHSH, LQKENI. This CDR3 comprises 15 residues. Trimming removed 8 bases from V and 5 bases from J; junction bases left unmatched: 14. CDR3 loop: CASPSLPTGLTEAFF. CDR3 DNA: TGTGCCAGCCCGTCTTTACCGACAGGGCTGACTGAAGCTTTCTTT.